These 4 T cell receptor beta chains came from one sample sequenced in a study of vaccination effects on CD4 cells after COVID-19. Sequencing was preceded by expansion of antigen-specific CD4+ T cells with viral peptide pools in the ViraFEST assay. Scientists isolated CD4+ T cells after an approximately 10-day culture period ended. Each vaccine recipient was nucleocapsid antibody negative and had no prior SARS-CoV-2 infection. Their antigen targets remain unknown. Sequencing was performed with immunoSEQ multiplex PCR; in TCRdb, only in-frame clones are kept and a portion is missing. The sample yields about 23,000 clones, 70% to 75% seen once. This sample comprised CD4+ T cells from PBMCs cultured with SARS-CoV-2 spike peptides, obtained before COVID-19 vaccination. The receptor set was obtained from a human donor who received a COVID-19 vaccine.

The chain combines TRBV27 with TRBJ2-1; D is undetermined. The CDR3 runs to 14 residues. Looked up from germline, CDR1 is MNHEY and CDR2 is SMNVEV (reference sequence). The V end lost 0 bases, the J end lost 4 bases, and 7 bases lay between the germline ends. The chain's CDR3 is CASSLSIPYNEQFF. As DNA, the CDR3 is TGTGCCAGCAGTTTATCGATTCCATACAATGAGCAGTTCTTC.

The CDR3 coding sequence is TGTGCCAGCAGTGTTGTCCCCGGGGATCAGCCCCAGCATTTT. Translating gives CASSVVPGDQPQHF. V and J are TRBV2 and TRBJ1-5; D uncertain. The ends were cut back, 4 bases at V and 5 bases at J, with 12 bases in the middle. The CDR3 runs to 14 residues. Per germline, CDR1 SNHLY and CDR2 FYNNEI.

The V and J genes are TRBV6-5 and TRBJ2-1, with TRBD2 matching over 9 bases. Germline assignment: CDR1 MNHEY and CDR2 SVGAGI. The V segment lost 6 bases and the J segment 3 bases; nucleotides outside the gene matches: 3. The CDR3 covers 14 residues. The CDR3 reads CASSGGGDYNEQFF. CDR3 DNA: TGTGCCAGCAGCGGCGGGGGGGACTACAATGAGCAGTTCTTC.

J is TRBJ1-2 and V is TRBV3-1 (or the pseudogene TRBV3-2); D remains unclear. CDR3 length: 11 residues. Germline assignment: CDR1 LGHDT and CDR2 YNNKEL (reference sequence). V was pared by 8 bases and J by 4 bases, with 8 bases between. This CDR3 reads CASGSPYGYTF. The CDR3 coding sequence is TGTGCCAGCGGCAGCCCCTATGGCTACACCTTC.